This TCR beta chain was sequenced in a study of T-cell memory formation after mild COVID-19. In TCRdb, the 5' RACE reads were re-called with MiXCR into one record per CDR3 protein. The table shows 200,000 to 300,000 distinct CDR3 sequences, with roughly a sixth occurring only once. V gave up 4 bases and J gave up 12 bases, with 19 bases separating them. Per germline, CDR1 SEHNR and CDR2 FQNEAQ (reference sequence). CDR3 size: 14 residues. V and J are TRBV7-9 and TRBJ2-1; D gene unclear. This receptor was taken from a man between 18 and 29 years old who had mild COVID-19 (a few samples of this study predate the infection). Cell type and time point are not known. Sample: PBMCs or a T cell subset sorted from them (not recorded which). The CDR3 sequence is CASSSPGYGFLQFF. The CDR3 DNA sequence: TGTGCCAGCAGCTCCCCCGGGTATGGATTTTTGCAGTTCTTC.